The rows below give T cell receptor beta chains drawn from one sample of a study of shared clonotypes between healthy human individuals. Profiling relied on immunoSEQ multiplex PCR, and the TCRdb table lists in-frame clones only, not all of them. The sample holds 640,000 or so clones, approximately 79% seen once. Sequenced material: memory CD4+ T cells sorted from blood. The receptor set was obtained from a woman between 25 and 40 years old in good health. CDR3s include the opening cysteine and the closing phenylalanine or tryptophan. D genes are given only for firm matches. Size values are once, few and many counts, or a class for expanded clones, and some rows have none.

CDR3	D	J	size	V
CAISPTTPDQETQYF	.	TRBJ2-5	.	TRBV10-3
CASSPEVELFF	.	TRBJ1-4	.	TRBV7-9
CASRQGNTEAFF	TRBD1	TRBJ1-1	.	TRBV5-6
CASSYAWGSDTQYF	.	TRBJ2-3	.	TRBV6-6
CAIRDPGQPNTEAFF	TRBD1	TRBJ1-1	.	TRBV10-3
CASSGTGEVYGYTF	TRBD1	TRBJ1-2	.	TRBV5-1
CASSGRDKTMTYEQYF	.	TRBJ2-7	.	TRBV5-1
CASSFLDTEAFF	.	TRBJ1-1	.	TRBV28
CASSLVLETGAHEQYF	.	TRBJ2-7	many	TRBV11-2
CAVQTGTSKKLFF	.	TRBJ1-4	.	TRBV30
CASLWGPSTDTQYF	.	TRBJ2-3	.	TRBV6-1
CATSGTGNYGYTF	TRBD1	TRBJ1-2	.	TRBV15
CTSSLAASGSYNEQFF	TRBD2	TRBJ2-1	.	TRBV7-2
CASSAGAGIGRSYEQYF	.	TRBJ2-7	.	TRBV9
CASSLGGTSYEQYF	.	TRBJ2-7	.	TRBV5-1
CASSSPPDTINEQFF	.	TRBJ2-1	.	TRBV28
CASSASGGGGQPQHF	TRBD1	TRBJ1-5	.	TRBV2
CASSAGRSSRAFF	.	TRBJ1-1	.	TRBV11-2
CASSQDGTSGSLEQFF	TRBD2	TRBJ2-1	.	TRBV4-2
CASSRKGLAGDGETQYF	TRBD2	TRBJ2-5	many	TRBV5-1
CASSPGSRDKTNEKLFF	.	TRBJ1-4	few	TRBV18
CASSLSVQGAGQPQHF	TRBD1	TRBJ1-5	.	TRBV28
CASSHRDGGNTIYF	.	TRBJ1-3	.	TRBV6-5
CAWMDWGLGGYTF	.	TRBJ1-2	many	TRBV30
CASSRQGYYNEQFF	TRBD1	TRBJ2-1	.	TRBV27
CASTLDRVSYNEQFF	TRBD1	TRBJ2-1	.	TRBV5-1
CASSLGEASYEQYF	.	TRBJ2-7	.	TRBV5-4
CSADRDTEAFF	.	TRBJ1-1	few	TRBV20-1
CASSPTGYEQYF	.	TRBJ2-7	many	TRBV18
CASSNRRTSGINEQFF	.	TRBJ2-1	.	TRBV21-1
CATSRDTSSETQYF	.	TRBJ2-5	.	TRBV15
CASSPRGLTTDTQYF	.	TRBJ2-3	.	TRBV7-6
CASSFWAGGNQPQHF	.	TRBJ1-5	.	TRBV27
CASSTLLALGTDTQYF	.	TRBJ2-3	.	TRBV19
CASNPGTGHNEQYF	TRBD1	TRBJ2-7	.	TRBV18
CASSFTSGREETQYF	TRBD2	TRBJ2-5	many	TRBV5-1
CASSQDKRAVDNEQFF	.	TRBJ2-1	few	TRBV14
CASSRISRAMGEPQHF	.	TRBJ1-5	.	TRBV18
CASRERFKETQYF	.	TRBJ2-5	.	TRBV7-8
CASSEQPNTEAFF	.	TRBJ1-1	.	TRBV6-1
CASSQGPGRGAGEGYTF	.	TRBJ1-2	.	TRBV4-1
CASSLARPDRLYGYTF	.	TRBJ1-2	.	TRBV7-2
CASSFEGNTEAFF	.	TRBJ1-1	few	TRBV7-3
CASSKSGGYEQYF	TRBD1	TRBJ2-7	once	TRBV5-6
CASSPPKLAGGHTGELFF	TRBD2	TRBJ2-2	.	TRBV18
CASSPTRDTLWSYTF	.	TRBJ1-2	.	TRBV27
CASSRDSNTEAFF	TRBD1	TRBJ1-1	few	TRBV5-1
CASSGVYSYNEQFF	.	TRBJ2-1	.	TRBV2
CASSAQTGGASYNEQFF	TRBD1	TRBJ2-1	.	TRBV5-1
CASSLDRGHYGYTF	TRBD1	TRBJ1-2	few	TRBV28
CASSESSGFGELFF	.	TRBJ2-2	.	TRBV10-2
CASSLRDGLYEQYF	.	TRBJ2-7	.	TRBV4-1
CASRTIQGASTEAFF	TRBD1	TRBJ1-1	.	TRBV27
CASSFSPDISYEQYF	.	TRBJ2-7	few	TRBV28
CASSDRDSVYEQYF	.	TRBJ2-7	.	TRBV2
CASIGDVMGQPQHF	.	TRBJ1-5	.	TRBV28